This T cell receptor beta chain stems from a study of T cell repertoires in cytomegalovirus infection. Across the whole study: Signatures in public TCR beta sequences pointed to both CMV infection and matching HLA type.

Trimming removed 5 bases from V and 3 bases from J, with 13 bases in between. CDR3 length equals 13 residues. The germline V gene has CDR1 SQVTM and CDR2 ANQGSEA. Study outcomes and limitations: Carriers of CMV plus the relevant HLA were identified by cumulative public TCR beta family frequency. CMV-specific HLA-C-restricted TCR beta clonotypes dominated the ex vivo response.

TCRdb independently ran MiXCR on the reads; one entry per CDR3 protein. This sample has approximately 170,000 distinct CDR3 sequences, with approximately 15% found just once. To note about this clonotype: Its specificity is unknown.

What was sequenced was PBMCs. The chain joins TRBV29-1 to TRBJ1-2; D perhaps matches TRBD1 (6 bases). The clonotype originates from a human donor in good health (CMV status not recorded). Some clones in this sample may be carry-over from other donors' samples. The CDR3 DNA reads as TGCAGCGTTAGGGACACCTTGTACTATGGCTACACCTTC. This codes for CSVRDTLYYGYTF.